This TCR beta chain was identified in a study of T cell responses to AZD1222 COVID-19 vaccine. This clone has a single count. The target antigen is unknown. Measured with immunoSEQ multiplex PCR; TCRdb has only the in-frame clones, and not every one. The table lists around 66,000 clones, 79% of them singletons. Per the germline V gene, CDR1 is MDHEN and CDR2 is SYDVKM. This CDR3 region has 12 residues. Trimming removed 2 bases at V and 7 bases at J, with 6 bases between. Overall study results and limits: With two AZD1222 doses given, Spike-specific TCR breadth and depth both rose.

The starting material was peripheral blood, obtained on day 0 of MenACWY control vaccination. The chain recombines TRBV28 with TRBJ1-5; D remains unclear. The receptor's source is an adult in good health. As DNA, the CDR3 is TGTGCCAGCAGTTTAAAAGGACAGCCCCAGCATTTT. It encodes CASSLKGQPQHF.